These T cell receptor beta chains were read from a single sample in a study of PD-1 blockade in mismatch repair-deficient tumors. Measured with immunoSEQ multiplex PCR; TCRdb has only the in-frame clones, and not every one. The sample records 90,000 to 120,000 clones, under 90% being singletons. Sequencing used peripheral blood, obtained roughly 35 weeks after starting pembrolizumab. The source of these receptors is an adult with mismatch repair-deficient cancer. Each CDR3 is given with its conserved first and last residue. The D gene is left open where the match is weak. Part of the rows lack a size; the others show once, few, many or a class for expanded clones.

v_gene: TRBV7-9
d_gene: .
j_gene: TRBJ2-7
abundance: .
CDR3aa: CASSPLLAAGSEQYF
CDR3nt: TGTGCCAGCAGCCCCCTTTTAGCGGCCGGCTCCGAGCAGTACTTC

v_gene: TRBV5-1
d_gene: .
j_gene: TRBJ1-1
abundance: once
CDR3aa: CASSLGGGGTEAFF
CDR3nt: TGCGCCAGCAGCTTGGGGGGCGGTGGCACTGAAGCTTTCTTT

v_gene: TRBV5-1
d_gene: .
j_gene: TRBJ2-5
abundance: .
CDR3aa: CASSLAGQGGVRLETQYF
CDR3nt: TGCGCCAGCAGCTTGGCCGGGCAGGGTGGAGTCCGGCTGGAGACCCAGTACTTC

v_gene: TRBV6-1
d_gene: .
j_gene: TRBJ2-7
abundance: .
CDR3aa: CASSEWAVTSYEQYF
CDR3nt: TGTGCCAGCAGTGAGTGGGCAGTGACCTCCTACGAGCAGTACTTC

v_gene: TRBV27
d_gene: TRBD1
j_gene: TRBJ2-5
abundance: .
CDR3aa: CASSPTGTGAWAQYF
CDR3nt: TGTGCCAGCAGTCCGACGGGGACAGGAGCTTGGGCCCAGTACTTC

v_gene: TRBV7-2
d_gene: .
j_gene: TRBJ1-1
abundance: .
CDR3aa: CASSLGGSTEAFF
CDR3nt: TGTGCCAGCAGCTTAGGGGGGAGCACTGAAGCTTTCTTT

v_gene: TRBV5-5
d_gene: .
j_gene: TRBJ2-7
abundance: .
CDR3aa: CASSSTGQGSLYEQYF
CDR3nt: TGTGCCAGCAGCTCGACGGGACAAGGCTCCCTCTACGAGCAGTACTTC

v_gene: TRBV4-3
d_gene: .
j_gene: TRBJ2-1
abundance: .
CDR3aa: CASSQDYWGDLYNEQFF
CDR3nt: TGCGCCAGCAGCCAAGATTATTGGGGGGATTTGTACAATGAGCAGTTCTTC

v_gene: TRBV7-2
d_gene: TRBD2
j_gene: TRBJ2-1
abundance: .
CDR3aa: CASSPDGASGDNEQFF
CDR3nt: TGTGCCAGCAGCCCGGATGGGGCTAGCGGTGACAATGAGCAGTTCTTC

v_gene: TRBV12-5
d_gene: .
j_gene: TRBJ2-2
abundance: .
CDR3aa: CASGSAQGVMYTGELFF
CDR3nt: TGTGCTAGTGGTTCGGCCCAAGGGGTCATGTACACCGGGGAGCTGTTTTTT

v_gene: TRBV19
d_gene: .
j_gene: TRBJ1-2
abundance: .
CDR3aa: CASSIGRRTNYGYTF
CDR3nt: TGTGCCAGTAGTATCGGGCGGCGGACCAACTATGGCTACACCTTC

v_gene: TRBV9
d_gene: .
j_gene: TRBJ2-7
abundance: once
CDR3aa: CASSSSSGGYEQYF
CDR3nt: TGTGCCAGCAGCTCCTCCTCTGGGGGCTACGAGCAGTACTTC

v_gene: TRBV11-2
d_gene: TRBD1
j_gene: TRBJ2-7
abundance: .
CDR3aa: CASTRTGGSYEQYF
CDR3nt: TGTGCCAGCACCCGGACAGGGGGGTCCTACGAGCAGTACTTC

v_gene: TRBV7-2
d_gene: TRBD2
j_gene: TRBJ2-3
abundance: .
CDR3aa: CASSSGLDTDTQYF
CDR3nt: TGTGCCAGCAGCTCGGGACTAGACACAGATACGCAGTATTTT

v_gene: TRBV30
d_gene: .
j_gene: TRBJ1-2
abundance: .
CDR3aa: CAWSVERPGIRGYTF
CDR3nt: TGTGCCTGGAGTGTAGAGAGGCCAGGGATTAGAGGCTACACCTTC

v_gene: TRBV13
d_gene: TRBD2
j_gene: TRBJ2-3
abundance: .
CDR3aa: CASSPGLAGFNFSTDTQYF
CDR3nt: TGTGCCAGCAGCCCGGGACTAGCGGGGTTTAATTTCAGCACAGATACGCAGTATTTT

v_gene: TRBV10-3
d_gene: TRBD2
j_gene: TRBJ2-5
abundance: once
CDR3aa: CAISDPGTKGLETQYF
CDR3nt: TGTGCCATCAGTGACCCCGGGACTAAGGGACTGGAGACCCAGTACTTC

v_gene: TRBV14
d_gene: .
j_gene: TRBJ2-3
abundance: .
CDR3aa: CASSHRFLGPDTQYF
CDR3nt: TGTGCCAGCAGCCACCGTTTCCTAGGTCCAGATACGCAGTATTTT

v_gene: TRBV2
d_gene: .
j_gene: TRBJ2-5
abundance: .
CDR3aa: CASRPTGTPQETQYF
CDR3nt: TGTGCCAGCAGGCCCACCGGGACACCCCAAGAGACCCAGTACTTC

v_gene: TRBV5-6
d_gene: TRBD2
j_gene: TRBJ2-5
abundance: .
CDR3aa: CASSLNPSGTRGETQYF
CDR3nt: TGTGCCAGCAGCTTAAACCCTAGCGGGACCCGGGGGGAGACCCAGTACTTC

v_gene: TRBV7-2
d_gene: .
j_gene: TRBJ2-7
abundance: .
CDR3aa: CASSFRYEQYF
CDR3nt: TGTGCCAGCAGCTTTCGCTACGAGCAGTACTTC

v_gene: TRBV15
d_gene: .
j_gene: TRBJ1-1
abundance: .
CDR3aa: CATSRRTEGNTEAFF
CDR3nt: TGTGCCACCAGCAGGCGGACAGAAGGGAACACTGAAGCTTTCTTT

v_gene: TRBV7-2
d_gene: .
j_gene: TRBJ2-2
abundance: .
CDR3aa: CASSPAALGELFF
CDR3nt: TGTGCCAGCAGCCCCGCCGCACTCGGGGAGCTGTTTTTT

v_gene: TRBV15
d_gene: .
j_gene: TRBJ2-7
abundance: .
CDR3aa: CATSSLYEQYF
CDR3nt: TGTGCCACCAGCAGCCTCTACGAGCAGTACTTC

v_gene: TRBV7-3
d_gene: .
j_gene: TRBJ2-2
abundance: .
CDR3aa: CASSPTLGFLVPGELFF
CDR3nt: TGTGCCAGCAGCCCGACGCTTGGTTTTTTAGTCCCCGGGGAGCTGTTTTTT

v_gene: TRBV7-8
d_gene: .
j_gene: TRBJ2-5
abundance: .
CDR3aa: CASSFDRGGGETQYF
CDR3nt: TGTGCCAGCAGCTTTGACAGGGGAGGGGGCGAGACCCAGTACTTC

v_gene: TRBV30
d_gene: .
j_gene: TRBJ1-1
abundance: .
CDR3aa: CAWRQTNTEAFF
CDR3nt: TGTGCCTGGAGACAGACGAACACTGAAGCTTTCTTT

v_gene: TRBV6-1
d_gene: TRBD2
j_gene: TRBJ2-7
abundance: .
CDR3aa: CASTTPTSGSYEQYF
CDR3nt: TGTGCCAGCACCACCCCTACTAGCGGCTCCTACGAGCAGTACTTC

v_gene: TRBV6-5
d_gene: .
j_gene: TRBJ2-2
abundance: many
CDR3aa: CASRSGPNTGELFF
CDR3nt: TGTGCCAGCAGATCGGGGCCGAACACCGGGGAGCTGTTTTTT

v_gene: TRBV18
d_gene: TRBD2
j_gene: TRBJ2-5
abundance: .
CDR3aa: CASSPPTSGMGTQYF
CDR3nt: TGTGCCAGCTCACCACCGACTAGCGGGATGGGGACCCAGTACTTC

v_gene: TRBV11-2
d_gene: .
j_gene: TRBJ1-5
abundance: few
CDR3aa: CASSLRGYSNQPQHF
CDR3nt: TGTGCCAGCAGCTTACGGGGTTATAGCAATCAGCCCCAGCATTTT

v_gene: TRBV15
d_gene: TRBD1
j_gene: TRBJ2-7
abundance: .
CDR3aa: CATSTRQGPYEQYF
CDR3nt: TGTGCCACCAGCACTAGACAGGGGCCCTACGAGCAGTACTTC

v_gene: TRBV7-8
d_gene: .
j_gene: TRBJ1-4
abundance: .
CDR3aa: CASSLEADDEKLFF
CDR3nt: TGTGCCAGCAGCTTAGAGGCGGATGATGAAAAACTGTTTTTT

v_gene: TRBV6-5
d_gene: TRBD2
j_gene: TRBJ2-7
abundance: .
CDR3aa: CASSFGTSADEQYF
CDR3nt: TGTGCCAGCAGTTTCGGGACTAGCGCAGACGAGCAGTACTTC

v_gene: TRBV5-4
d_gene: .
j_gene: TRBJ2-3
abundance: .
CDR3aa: CASSLPGILSTDTQYF
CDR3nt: TGTGCCAGCAGCTTGCCGGGGATCCTAAGCACAGATACGCAGTATTTT

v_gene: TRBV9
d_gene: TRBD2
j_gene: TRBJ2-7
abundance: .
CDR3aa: CASSAREGGLEQYF
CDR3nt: TGTGCCAGCAGCGCGCGGGAGGGGGGCCTCGAGCAGTACTTC

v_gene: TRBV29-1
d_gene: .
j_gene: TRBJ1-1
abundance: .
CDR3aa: CSVTTGLNTEAFF
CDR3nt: TGCAGCGTTACTACAGGGTTGAACACTGAAGCTTTCTTT

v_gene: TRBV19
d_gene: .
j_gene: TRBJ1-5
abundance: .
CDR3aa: CASNIQNNQPQHF
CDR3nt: TGTGCCAGTAATATCCAGAACAATCAGCCCCAGCATTTT

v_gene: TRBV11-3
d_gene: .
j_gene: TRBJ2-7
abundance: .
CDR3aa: CASSSFGGSGEQYF
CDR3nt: TGTGCCAGCAGCTCTTTTGGGGGAAGCGGCGAGCAGTACTTC

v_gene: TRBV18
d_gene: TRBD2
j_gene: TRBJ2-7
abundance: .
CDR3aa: CASSPLQTSGRAYEQYF
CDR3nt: TGTGCCAGCTCACCATTACAGACTAGCGGGAGGGCCTACGAGCAGTACTTC

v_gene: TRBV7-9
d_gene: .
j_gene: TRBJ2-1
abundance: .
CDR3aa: CASSFSGWNEQFF
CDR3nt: TGTGCCAGCAGCTTCAGTGGGTGGAATGAGCAGTTCTTC

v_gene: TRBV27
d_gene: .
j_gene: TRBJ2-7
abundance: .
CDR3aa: CASSLEERSEQYF
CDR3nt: TGTGCCAGCAGTTTGGAGGAGAGGAGCGAGCAGTACTTC

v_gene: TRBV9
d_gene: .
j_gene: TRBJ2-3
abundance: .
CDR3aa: CASSGVGSGSTDTQYF
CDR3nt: TGTGCCAGCAGCGGAGTCGGGAGCGGCAGCACAGATACGCAGTATTTT

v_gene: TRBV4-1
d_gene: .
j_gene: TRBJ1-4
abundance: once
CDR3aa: CASSQEITEKLFF
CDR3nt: TGCGCCAGCAGCCAAGAAATAACAGAAAAACTGTTTTTT

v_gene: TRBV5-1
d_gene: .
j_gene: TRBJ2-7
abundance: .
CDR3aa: CASSVDSYEQYF
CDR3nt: TGCGCCAGCAGCGTGGACAGCTACGAGCAGTACTTC

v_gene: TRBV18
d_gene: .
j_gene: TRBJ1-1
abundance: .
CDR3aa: CASSPRTGALKPEAFF
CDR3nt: TGTGCCAGCTCACCGAGAACAGGCGCCCTGAAACCTGAAGCTTTCTTT

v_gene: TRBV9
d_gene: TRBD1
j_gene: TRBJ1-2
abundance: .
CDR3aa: CASRDRTSFGYTF
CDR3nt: TGTGCCAGCCGGGACAGGACGTCTTTTGGCTACACCTTC

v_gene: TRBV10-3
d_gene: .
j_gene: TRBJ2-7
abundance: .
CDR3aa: CAISEQVSYEQYF
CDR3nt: TGTGCCATCAGTGAGCAGGTCTCCTACGAGCAGTACTTC

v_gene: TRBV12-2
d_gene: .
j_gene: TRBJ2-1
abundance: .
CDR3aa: CASRTTGLSSYNEQFF
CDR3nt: TGTGCAAGTCGCACGACAGGGCTGAGCTCCTACAATGAGCAGTTCTTC

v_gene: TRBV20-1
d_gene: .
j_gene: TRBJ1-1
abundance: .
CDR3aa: CSASPNTEAFF
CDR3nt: TGCAGTGCTAGCCCGAACACTGAAGCTTTCTTT

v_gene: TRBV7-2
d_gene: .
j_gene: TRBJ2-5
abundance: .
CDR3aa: CASSLDGRGGETQYF
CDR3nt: TGTGCCAGCAGCTTAGACGGCAGGGGGGGTGAGACCCAGTACTTC

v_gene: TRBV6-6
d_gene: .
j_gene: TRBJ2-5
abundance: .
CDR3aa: CASSTREETQYF
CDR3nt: TGTGCCAGCAGCACCAGGGAGGAGACCCAGTACTTC

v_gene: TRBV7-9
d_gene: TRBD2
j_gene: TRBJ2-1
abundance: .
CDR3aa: CASRTSGGYNEQFF
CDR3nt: TGTGCCAGCAGAACTAGCGGAGGATACAATGAGCAGTTCTTC

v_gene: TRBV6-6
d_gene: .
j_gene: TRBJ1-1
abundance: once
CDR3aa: CASSYQVNTEAFF
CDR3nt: TGTGCCAGCAGTTACCAGGTAAATACTGAAGCTTTCTTT

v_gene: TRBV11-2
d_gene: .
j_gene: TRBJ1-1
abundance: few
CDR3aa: CASIEAFF
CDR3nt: TGTGCCAGCATTGAAGCTTTCTTT

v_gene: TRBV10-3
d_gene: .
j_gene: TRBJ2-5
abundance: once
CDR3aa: CAISRGQQETQYF
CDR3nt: TGTGCCATCAGCAGAGGACAGCAAGAGACCCAGTACTTC

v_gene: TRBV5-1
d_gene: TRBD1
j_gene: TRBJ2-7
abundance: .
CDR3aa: CASSGTGFYEQYF
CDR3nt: TGCGCCAGCAGCGGGACAGGGTTTTACGAGCAGTACTTC

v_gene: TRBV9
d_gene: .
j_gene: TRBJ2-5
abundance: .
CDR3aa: CASSGGSWETQYF
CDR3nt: TGTGCCAGCAGCGGGGGGAGTTGGGAGACCCAGTACTTC

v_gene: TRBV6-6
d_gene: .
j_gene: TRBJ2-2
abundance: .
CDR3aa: CASSSLPNTGELFF
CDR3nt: TGTGCCAGCAGTTCCCTACCCAACACCGGGGAGCTGTTTTTT